This is a list of T cell receptor beta chains from one sample in a study of regulatory T cells in long-lasting Graves disease. TCRdb recomputed calls from the multiplex PCR reads with MiXCR, one row per CDR3 protein. The table includes roughly 700,000 distinct CDR3 sequences, 30% detected once. This specimen consisted of peripheral blood mononuclear cells (PBMCs), obtained when the disease was refractory, from a patient treated with antithyroid drugs. The origin of the receptors is a female donor with Graves disease. Each CDR3 is given with its conserved first and last residue. The order of the fields is CDR3 length, J gene, V gene, clone size, D gene, CDR3 protein, CDR3 DNA. The D gene is left open where the match is weak. Clone size is stated in some rows and not others, as once, few, many or a class when expanded.

>17|TRBJ1-5|TRBV6-5|NA|TRBD1
CASSYHAGTGLRQPQHF
TGTGCCAGCAGTTACCACGCCGGGACAGGGTTGCGTCAGCCCCAGCATTTT
>11|TRBJ2-7|TRBV12-3/TRBV12-4|many|NA
CASSLGTAQYF
TGTGCCAGCAGTTTAGGGACGGCGCAGTACTTC
>16|TRBJ1-1|TRBV4-1|NA|NA
CASSQGAGRSRTEAFF
TGCGCCAGCAGCCAGGGAGCAGGGCGGTCCCGTACTGAAGCTTTCTTT
>15|TRBJ1-1|TRBV19|NA|TRBD1
CASSILDRGMTEAFF
TGTGCCAGTAGTATATTAGACAGGGGGATGACTGAAGCTTTCTTT
>14|TRBJ1-1|TRBV20-1|NA|NA
CSAVAGRVNTEAFF
TGCAGTGCGGTGGCGGGCAGAGTGAACACTGAAGCTTTCTTT
>14|TRBJ1-1|TRBV3-1|many|NA
CASSRRQALSPAFF
TGTGCCAGCAGCCGTCGACAGGCCTTGAGTCCCGCTTTCTTT
>13|TRBJ1-5|TRBV12-3/TRBV12-4|NA|NA
CASSLIRPQPQHF
TGTGCCAGCAGTTTAATTAGGCCACAGCCCCAGCATTTT
>18|TRBJ1-1|TRBV4-1|once|NA
CASSQTQVFLSWDTEAFF
TGCGCCAGCAGCCAGACTCAGGTTTTTCTTTCTTGGGACACTGAAGCTTTCTTT
>15|TRBJ1-1|TRBV28|many|TRBD1
CASSKRQGGGTEAFF
TGTGCCAGCAGCAAACGACAGGGAGGGGGCACTGAAGCTTTCTTT
>15|TRBJ1-2|TRBV12-3/TRBV12-4|few|NA
CASRESGLTNYGYTF
TGTGCCAGCAGGGAGTCGGGACTGACCAACTATGGCTACACCTTC
>14|TRBJ1-2|TRBV14|NA|NA
CASSQERDRTGYTF
TGTGCCAGCAGCCAAGAAAGGGACCGTACTGGCTACACCTTC
>16|TRBJ1-2|TRBV7-2|NA|NA
CASPGLWRWANYGYTF
TGTGCCAGCCCCGGGTTGTGGCGGTGGGCTAACTATGGCTACACCTTC
>16|TRBJ1-1|TRBV11-2|NA|NA
CASSSQRMRNGTEAFF
TGTGCCAGCAGCTCCCAGAGGATGAGGAATGGCACTGAAGCTTTCTTT
>15|TRBJ1-1|TRBV27|NA|NA
CASSPFGEVDTEAFF
TGTGCCAGCAGTCCCTTCGGGGAAGTTGACACTGAAGCTTTCTTT
>14|TRBJ2-7|TRBV20-1|few|NA
CSARDSRAGYEQYF
TGCAGTGCTAGAGATTCCCGGGCGGGATACGAGCAGTACTTC
>12|TRBJ1-1|TRBV3-1|NA|NA
CASSQAKSGAFF
TGTGCCAGCAGCCAAGCGAAGTCCGGAGCTTTCTTT
>14|TRBJ1-1|TRBV29-1|few|TRBD1
CSVSGQGGSTEAFF
TGCAGCGTTAGTGGACAGGGGGGGAGCACTGAAGCTTTCTTT
>17|TRBJ2-2|TRBV11-2|few|TRBD2
CASRGLASPLSTGELFF
TGTGCCAGCAGGGGACTAGCGAGCCCCCTATCCACCGGGGAGCTGTTTTTT
>12|TRBJ2-4|TRBV18|NA|NA
CASSPPTGIQYF
TGTGCCAGCTCACCACCTACCGGAATTCAGTACTTC
>13|TRBJ1-2|TRBV30|NA|TRBD1
CAWSRTGGYGYTF
TGTGCCTGGAGTCGGACAGGGGGCTATGGCTACACCTTC
>12|TRBJ1-1|TRBV30|NA|NA
CAWSLMNTEAFF
TGTGCCTGGAGTCTGATGAACACTGAAGCTTTCTTT
>13|TRBJ2-5|TRBV7-2|NA|TRBD2
CAWARGGRETQYF
TGTGCCTGGGCCCGCGGGGGACGGGAGACCCAGTACTTC
>15|TRBJ2-5|TRBV9|NA|NA
CASSVGVQVQETQYF
TGTGCCAGCAGCGTAGGAGTGCAGGTCCAAGAGACCCAGTACTTC
>14|TRBJ1-4|TRBV7-2|few|NA
CASSNPVEGEKLFF
TGTGCCAGCAGCAACCCCGTCGAAGGCGAAAAACTGTTTTTT
>13|TRBJ1-1|TRBV29-1|NA|NA
CSVERGGSTEAFF
TGCAGCGTTGAAAGGGGTGGTAGTACTGAAGCTTTCTTT
>15|TRBJ1-1|TRBV7-6|NA|NA
CASSSIDTLTREAFF
TGTGCCAGCAGCTCCATAGACACCCTAACCCGCGAAGCTTTCTTT
>12|TRBJ1-2|TRBV2|many|NA
CASSEAWSGYTF
TGTGCCAGCAGTGAAGCATGGAGTGGCTACACCTTC
>14|TRBJ2-1|TRBV11-2|NA|NA
CASSYVLGDNEQFF
TGTGCCAGCAGCTACGTTCTGGGTGACAATGAGCAGTTCTTC
>13|TRBJ1-2|TRBV19|few|NA
CASSIGGAYGYTF
TGTGCCAGTAGTATCGGGGGCGCCTATGGCTACACCTTC
>14|TRBJ2-5|TRBV11-2|NA|NA
CASSPGPTKETQYF
TGTGCCAGCAGCCCGGGTCCTACTAAAGAGACCCAGTACTTC
>14|TRBJ2-7|TRBV6-1|NA|TRBD2
CASRQLAGGREQYF
TGTGCCAGCAGGCAACTAGCGGGAGGGCGAGAGCAGTACTTC
>18|TRBJ1-2|TRBV7-9|NA|NA
CASSRLGVGRRTNYGYTF
TGTGCCAGCAGTAGACTGGGTGTAGGGCGTAGAACTAACTATGGCTACACCTTC
>17|TRBJ1-1|TRBV30|once|TRBD1
CAWRPTWDRVGSTEAFF
TGTGCCTGGAGGCCTACATGGGACAGGGTAGGAAGCACTGAAGCTTTCTTT
>16|TRBJ2-2|TRBV6-2/TRBV6-3|NA|NA
CASSYSARANTGELVF
TGTGCCAGCAGTTACTCGGCCAGGGCGAACACCGGGGAGCTGGTTTTT
>13|TRBJ2-2|TRBV3-1|once|NA
CASSQAGTGELFF
TGTGCCAGCAGCCAAGCTGGCACCGGGGAGCTGTTTTTT
>13|TRBJ1-1|TRBV12-3/TRBV12-4|NA|NA
CASRTEGYTEAFF
TGTGCCAGCAGGACAGAGGGTTACACTGAAGCTTTCTTT
>14|TRBJ1-5|TRBV9|few|TRBD1
CASSAGTGGQPQHF
TGTGCCAGCAGCGCTGGGACAGGGGGACAGCCCCAGCATTTT
>15|TRBJ1-6|TRBV28|NA|TRBD1
CASSRDRRGYSPLHF
TGTGCCAGCAGTCGGGACAGGAGAGGGTATTCACCCCTCCACTTT
>15|TRBJ2-7|TRBV27|few|TRBD1
CASSRLGQGIYEQYF
TGTGCCAGCAGTCGACTCGGACAGGGAATCTACGAGCAGTACTTC